A selection of T cell receptor beta chains follows, all from one sample in a study of blood T cells in healthy people across ages. TCRdb analysed the 5' RACE reads with MiXCR anew, one entry per CDR3 protein. The sample consists of about 1.5 million distinct CDR3 sequences, 42% of them appearing once. Material for sequencing was blood. The receptors come from a woman between 18 and 29 years old in good health. The CDR3 runs from the conserved cysteine through the conserved F or W. A D gene is named only where the DNA matches it firmly. Expanded clones are given a class, and other clones once, few, many or no size at all.

v_call	d_call	clone_size	j_call	cdr3_nt	cdr3_aa
TRBV6-5	.	.	TRBJ2-2	TGTGCCAGCAGTTACTCGACATTTTCTACCGGGGAGCTGTTTTTT	CASSYSTFSTGELFF
TRBV15	TRBD2	once	TRBJ2-5	TGTGCCACCGGATTAGCGGGAGTAGAGGAGACCCAGTACTTC	CATGLAGVEETQYF
TRBV7-9	.	.	TRBJ2-7	TGTGCCAGCAGCTTAGTGTCCAACTCCTACGAGCAGTACTTC	CASSLVSNSYEQYF
TRBV5-6	.	many	TRBJ2-6	TGTGCCAGCAGCTCGGGGCCCTCAGGGGCCAACGTCCTGACTTTC	CASSSGPSGANVLTF
TRBV9	.	few	TRBJ1-5	TGTGCCAGCAGCAAATCATCGGGACTGGGTCAGCCCCAGCATTTT	CASSKSSGLGQPQHF
TRBV9	TRBD1	few	TRBJ2-3	TGTGCCAGCAGCGCTGCGACAGGGTACGCAGATACGCAGTATTTT	CASSAATGYADTQYF
TRBV2	.	.	TRBJ2-3	TGTGCCAGCACCCGGGACTTAGCAGATACGCAGTATTTT	CASTRDLADTQYF
TRBV12-5	.	few	TRBJ2-1	TGTGCTAGTGGTGTTGAGGGCAAGAATGAGCAGTTCTTC	CASGVEGKNEQFF
TRBV29-1	.	.	TRBJ2-1	TGCAGCGTGGGCCCGGTCCTGGGGAACAATGAGCAGTTCTTC	CSVGPVLGNNEQFF
TRBV12-3/TRBV12-4	.	.	TRBJ1-5	TGTGCCAGCATTTTAGTGGGTAATCAGCCCCAGCATTTT	CASILVGNQPQHF
TRBV28	.	few	TRBJ2-3	TGTGCCACCGGGACGGTCAATACCCTCCGCACGCAGTATTTT	CATGTVNTLRTQYF
TRBV20-1	TRBD2	many	TRBJ2-1	TGCAGTGCTAGAGGGCTAGCGGTTTACAATGAGCAGTTCTTC	CSARGLAVYNEQFF
TRBV6-1	.	once	TRBJ1-1	TGTGCCAGCAGTGAAAGGGGCACGAACACTGAAGCTTTCTTT	CASSERGTNTEAFF
TRBV4-2	.	few	TRBJ1-4	TGTGCCAGCAGCCTGAGGGGGACTAATAATGAAAAACTGTTTTTT	CASSLRGTNNEKLFF
TRBV4-1	TRBD1	few	TRBJ1-4	TGCGCCAGCAGCCCCCCGCCCGGGACAGGGAGGGAAAAACTGTTTTTT	CASSPPPGTGREKLFF
TRBV7-8	.	.	TRBJ2-1	TGTGCCAGCTGCTTTAGGGAGACACCGGGGGAGACCCAGTTCTTC	CASCFRETPGETQFF
TRBV20-1	TRBD2	few	TRBJ2-3	TGCAGTGCTAGAGCTGGACTAGCGTGGAGACATACCACCACAGATACGCAGTATTTT	CSARAGLAWRHTTTDTQYF
TRBV7-9	.	few	TRBJ1-2	TGTGCCAGCAGCAACCGCCCAGCCCCCTATGGCTACACCTTC	CASSNRPAPYGYTF
TRBV20-1	.	.	TRBJ2-3	TGCAGTGCTAGAGACCCCATGAGGGTGAGCACAGATACGCAGTATTTT	CSARDPMRVSTDTQYF
TRBV7-4	.	.	TRBJ2-2	TGTGCCTTCCCCGCAGGGGACGGGGAGCTGTTTTTT	CAFPAGDGELFF
TRBV18	.	few	TRBJ2-7	TGTGCCAGCTCACTTCCCGGGAGTCCCTACGAGCAGTACTTC	CASSLPGSPYEQYF
TRBV11-2	.	.	TRBJ2-4	TGTGCCAGCAGCAATGACTGGACCTACAATGAGCAGTACTTC	CASSNDWTYNEQYF
TRBV29-1	.	.	TRBJ1-2	TGCAGCGTTGAAGGGGCAGTTTCGGATGGCTACACCTTC	CSVEGAVSDGYTF
TRBV20-1	.	few	TRBJ2-1	TGCAGTGCTAGAGAGGATCTGGGGTTTGAGCAGTTCTTC	CSAREDLGFEQFF
TRBV4-3	.	many	TRBJ2-7	TGCGCCAGCAGCCCGCACAACGGCTACTACGAGCAGTACTTC	CASSPHNGYYEQYF
TRBV12-3/TRBV12-4	TRBD1	.	TRBJ2-7	TGTGCCAGCAGGCAGGACAGGGGGCGCCTGAGCTCCTACGAGCAGTACTTC	CASRQDRGRLSSYEQYF
TRBV20-1	.	few	TRBJ2-5	TGCAGTGCTAGACCCACGTTAGGGAGGCGGGAGACCCAGTACTTC	CSARPTLGRRETQYF